A single sample is the source of the 26 T cell receptor beta chains below, sequenced in a study of T and B cells in COVID-19 patients. Blood genomic DNA input for TRB amplification was about 220-500 ng. TRB rearrangements were amplified by multiplex PCR with BIOMED2 TRB-A/B primers. TCRdb recomputed calls from the multiplex PCR reads with MiXCR, one row per CDR3 protein. The sample contains several thousand distinct CDR3 sequences, about 28% of which appear only once. Sample: blood. The receptors come from a human donor who had recovered from COVID-19.

The rearrangement links TRBV27 to TRBJ1-2, with 11 bases lining up with TRBD1. The CDR3 runs to 16 residues. V was pared by 0 bases and J by 8 bases, with 8 bases of the junction left unmatched. CDR1 and CDR2 (germline): MNHEY, SMNVEV (reference sequence). The CDR3 nucleotides read TGTGCCAGCAGTTTATCGATAGGACAGGGGGCAGGCGGCTACACCTTC. Encoded protein: CASSLSIGQGAGGYTF.

This clonotype has at least ten counts. The gene calls are TRBV5-1 and TRBJ2-2, with TRBD2 matching 10 bases. CDR1 is SGHRS, CDR2 YFSETQ, per germline. V gave up 4 bases and J gave up 6 bases; unmatched junction bases: 3. This CDR3 contains 14 residues. Here the CDR3 reads CASSAGTSAGELFF. CDR3 nucleotide sequence: TGCGCCAGCAGCGCCGGGACTAGCGCCGGGGAGCTGTTTTTT. Full variable domain (missing parts from reference TRBV5-1 and TRBJ2-2): KAGVTQTPRYLIKTRGQQVTLSCSPISGHRSVSWYQQTPGQGLQFLFEYFSETQRNKGNFPGRFSGRQFSNSRSEMNVSTLELGDSALYLCASSAGTSAGELFFGEGSRLTVL.

As to this clonotype: The DNA is left out, because the CDR3 cannot be placed on it with certainty; the CDR3 is given as TCRdb lists it. The genes are TRBV7-5 and TRBJ2-3; the table's D gene call, TRBD1, was not cross checked with the DNA. TRBV7-5 is listed as a pseudogene. The CDR3 totals 17 residues, both ends included. The CDR3 region is CISVSAPREQDTDTQYF.

By share, this clonotype ranks as medium-sized. The CDR3 is CACCRLGDTHTEAFF. As DNA, the CDR3 is TGTGCCTGCTGTCGGCTTGGGGACACCCACACTGAAGCTTTCTTT. The V call is TRBV6-5, the J call TRBJ1-1; maybe TRBD1 (6 bases). V gave up 11 bases and J gave up 3 bases, with 22 bases separating them. Germline V gives CDR1 MNHEY, CDR2 SVGAGI. The CDR3 has 15 residues.

There are a few counts of this clonotype. This chain's CDR3 is CASSQSGGAANEQFF. In DNA, the CDR3 is TGTGCCAGCAGCCAGAGCGGGGGGGCCGCCAATGAGCAGTTCTTC. The genes are TRBV12-3 or TRBV12-4 and TRBJ2-1; 10 bases line up with TRBD2. This CDR3 contains 15 residues. The V and J ends lost 6 bases and 6 bases, in that order; junction bases with no gene match: 8.

This clonotype is medium-sized in the sample. This chain uses TRBV19 with TRBJ1-2; D ambiguous. V lost 6 bases to trimming and J lost 4 bases, with 12 bases between them. Germline CDR1 reads LNHDA; CDR2 reads SQIVND (reference sequence). This CDR3 contains 13 residues. CDR3 residues: CASSFLDGYGYTF. CDR3 coding DNA: TGTGCCAGTAGCTTCCTTGACGGCTATGGCTACACCTTC.

The rearrangement links TRBV24-1 to TRBJ2-3, with 10 positions matching TRBD2. CDR1 and CDR2 from the germline V gene are KGHDR and SFDVKD. The trim removed 10 bases at V and 5 bases at J, leaving 5 bases unmatched. The CDR3 totals 13 residues. The DNA of the CDR3 is TGTGCCACTCGAGCGGGGGGGCAAGATACGCAGTATTTT. Encoded protein: CATRAGGQDTQYF.

This clonotype is medium-sized (0.01 to 0.1%) by share. This chain connects TRBV6-5 to TRBJ1-2, with 7 positions matching TRBD1. The CDR3 has 15 residues. After removal of 2 bases from V and 8 bases from J, the junction contained 11 bases not matched to a gene. Germline V CDR1 and CDR2: MNHEY, SVGAGI. The CDR3 DNA follows: TGTGCCAGCAGTTACGAGACAGGGAGGATAAGCGGCTACACCTTC. The encoded protein is CASSYETGRISGYTF.

The chain links TRBV4-1 to TRBJ2-2, with D possibly TRBD1 on 6 matching bases. CDR1 is MGHRA and CDR2 is YSYEKL in the germline V gene. The CDR3 loop spans 15 amino acids. The V end lost 4 bases, the J end lost 4 bases, and 13 bases lay between the germline ends. CDR3 protein: CASSLLTGGTGELFF. The DNA for the CDR3 is TGCGCCAGCAGCCTCTTGACAGGAGGCACCGGGGAGCTGTTTTTT.

Concerning this clonotype: Sequence at one end of the junction differs from germline and may be a read error. The chain uses TRBV20-1 and TRBJ1-2, with D maybe TRBD1 (5 bases). Germline V gives CDR1 DFQATT, CDR2 SNEGSKA (reference sequence). CDR3 length: 11 amino acids. CDR3 sequence: CSTRGELGYTF. Here the CDR3 DNA reads TGCAGTACTAGAGGGGAATTGGGCTACACCTTC.

The chain recombines TRBV20-1 with TRBJ2-3, with TRBD2 matching 8 bases. Germline CDR1 reads DFQATT; CDR2 reads SNEGSKA (reference sequence). The CDR3 loop spans 15 amino acids. V was clipped by 5 bases and J by 5 bases; unmatched bases: 12. The CDR3 sequence: CSASLGGGYVDTQYF. CDR3 in DNA: TGCAGTGCTTCCCTTGGCGGGGGGTACGTAGATACGCAGTATTTT.

In its sample, this clonotype is medium-sized. The chain employs TRBV15 and TRBJ2-3; 9 bases map to TRBD2. The CDR3 spans 15 residues. From germline, CDR1 is LNHNV and CDR2 YYDKDF (reference sequence). The ends lost 5 bases at V and 3 bases at J; junction bases unmatched: 6. The CDR3 sequence: CATSERRGGTDTQYF. In DNA, the CDR3 is TGTGCCACCAGCGAGCGGCGGGGGGGTACAGATACGCAGTATTTT.

Sample share makes this clonotype medium-sized. The chain has TRBV29-1 and TRBJ2-3; D is perhaps TRBD2 (5 bases). Germline CDR1 SQVTM, CDR2 ANQGSEA. The CDR3 consists of 12 residues. With 7 bases removed from V and 6 bases from J, the gap between germline ends came to 14 bases. CDR3 nucleotides: TGCAGCGCCATCCCGGGGTCCGATACGCAGTATTTT. The encoded protein is CSAIPGSDTQYF.

The rearrangement joins TRBV6-5 to TRBJ1-2, with D possibly matching TRBD1 (5 bases). Germline V CDR1 and CDR2: MNHEY, SVGAGI. With 1 base removed from V and 2 bases from J, the gap between germline ends came to 11 bases. The CDR3 sequence is 15 residues long. The chain's CDR3 is CASSYFRDVNYGYTF. The CDR3 DNA reads as TGTGCCAGCAGTTACTTCCGGGACGTCAACTATGGCTACACCTTC.

This clonotype was found a few times. The chain has TRBV27 and TRBJ1-2, with D possibly matching TRBD1 (6 bases). The CDR3 has 12 residues. With 6 bases removed from V and 4 bases from J, the gap between germline ends came to 9 bases. Germline lookup yields CDR1 MNHEY and CDR2 SMNVEV (reference sequence). The CDR3 nucleotides are TGTGCCAGCAGGTCAGGGGCCTATGGCTACACCTTC. The encoded protein is CASRSGAYGYTF.

By sample share, this clonotype is medium-sized. V usage is TRBV19 and J usage is TRBJ1-5, with a possible D match to TRBD1 (6 bases). The germline V and J ends were trimmed by 5 bases and 3 bases, with 14 bases remaining between them. This CDR3 spans 15 amino acids. Per the germline V gene, CDR1 is LNHDA and CDR2 is SQIVND (reference sequence). The CDR3 region has the DNA TGTGCCAGTAGTTCACAGGGAGGGGACAATCAGCCCCAGCATTTT. Its translation: CASSSQGGDNQPQHF.

This chain joins TRBV27 and TRBJ2-7; D possibly corresponds to TRBD1 (8 bases). Germline values: CDR1 MNHEY, CDR2 SMNVEV (reference sequence). Trimming removed 5 bases at V and 1 base at J, with 15 bases between. CDR3 length: 15 residues. For the CDR3, the DNA is TGTGCCAGCAGTCCCGACAGGGGAGGGTCCTACGAGCAGTACTTC. Translation: CASSPDRGGSYEQYF.

By share of the sample, this clonotype is medium-sized (0.01 to 0.1%). This sequence joins TRBV29-1 and TRBJ1-2; 9 bases agree with TRBD1. The CDR3 loop spans 14 amino acids. Per germline, CDR1 SQVTM and CDR2 ANQGSEA. V lost 6 bases and J lost 4; bases outside the gene matches: 9. The CDR3 loop is CSVAGTGTPYGYTF. For the CDR3, the DNA is TGCAGCGTGGCCGGGACAGGGACTCCCTATGGCTACACCTTC.

In this sample, this clonotype turned up a few times. V usage is TRBV12-3 or TRBV12-4 and J usage is TRBJ1-5; TRBD1 matches 8 bases. Trimming at V came to 4 bases and at J to 6 bases, leaving 2 bases not matched to a gene. This CDR3 has 13 residues. The CDR3 sequence is CASSYTGGQPQHF. As DNA, the CDR3 is TGTGCCAGCAGTTACACAGGGGGTCAGCCCCAGCATTTT.

The chain links TRBV4-3 to TRBJ2-4; maybe TRBD2 (6 bases). Germline CDR1 and CDR2: LGHNA and YSLEER. Trimming removed 5 bases from V and 9 bases from J, with 20 bases in between. The CDR3 is 15 amino acids. The CDR3: CASSVGPQRAGIQYF. The CDR3 bases are TGCGCCAGCAGCGTCGGGCCACAACGAGCGGGCATTCAGTACTTC.

The V gene is TRBV5-5, the J gene TRBJ2-2; D possibly corresponds to TRBD1 (6 bases). The germline CDR1 and CDR2 sequences are SGHKS and YYEKEE (reference sequence). There are 16 residues in the CDR3. V was shortened by 0 bases and J by 2 bases, with 11 bases between the two germline ends. This CDR3 is CASSLDRAPNTGELFF. The CDR3 DNA is TGTGCCAGCAGCTTGGACAGGGCCCCTAACACCGGGGAGCTGTTTTTT.

As concerns this clonotype: A much larger clone lies one base from this, so it may be a read error. The chain couples TRBV6-2 or TRBV6-3 to TRBJ2-7; 9 nucleotides line up with TRBD1. The CDR3 covers 13 residues. V was clipped by 6 bases and J by 4 bases; unmatched bases: 4. Looked up from germline, CDR1 is MNHEY and CDR2 is SVGEGT. The CDR3 loop is CASSPTGGYEQYV. The DNA of the CDR3 is TGTGCCAGCAGCCCGACAGGGGGGTACGAGCAGTACGTC.

The gene calls are TRBV6-2 or TRBV6-3 and TRBJ2-2; 11 nucleotides match TRBD2. Trimming cost V 0 bases and J 7 bases; bases outside gene matches: 10. Germline loops: CDR1 MNHEY, CDR2 SVGEGT. This CDR3 region has 18 residues. CDR3 protein: CASSYSHLAGGLVGELFF. CDR3 DNA: TGTGCCAGCAGTTACTCCCACTTAGCGGGGGGGCTGGTCGGGGAGCTGTTTTTT.

This clonotype occurred a few times. The gene calls are TRBV5-1 and TRBJ1-2; 7 bases map to TRBD1. Per the germline V gene, CDR1 is SGHRS and CDR2 is YFSETQ. This CDR3 has 13 residues. J lost 8 bases, V lost 7 bases, and 11 bases had no gene match. The CDR3 coding sequence is TGCGCCAGCGGGACCACAGGGGAGGAAGGCTACACCTTC. Translated, it gives CASGTTGEEGYTF.

The chain links TRBV6-2 or TRBV6-3 to TRBJ1-2; tentatively, D is TRBD1 (6 bases). The V gene's germline CDR1 is MNHEY and CDR2 SVGEGT. This CDR3 has 17 amino acids. V dropped 4 bases and J dropped 2 bases, with 20 bases sitting between them. CDR3 protein: CASSFRAGGEWNYGYTF. CDR3 nucleotides: TGTGCCAGCAGTTTCCGTGCCGGGGGCGAATGGAACTATGGCTACACCTTC.

This chain joins TRBV5-4 and TRBJ1-2; D unclear. This CDR3 is 11 amino acids long. Germline V gives CDR1 SGHNT, CDR2 YYREEE (reference sequence). Trimming removed 5 bases at V and 8 bases at J, with 10 bases between. The DNA of the CDR3 is TGTGCCAGCAGTCAAGACGGAGGCTACACCTTC. The encoded protein is CASSQDGGYTF. Using reference TRBV5-4 and TRBJ1-2 for the parts outside the CDR3, the full variable domain is ETGVTQSPTHLIKTRGQQVTLRCSSQSGHNTVSWYQQALGQGPQFIFQYYREEENGRGNFPPRFSGLQFPNYSSELNVNALELDDSALYLCASSQDGGYTFGSGTRLTVV.